The TCR beta chain under discussion was sequenced for a study of shared clonotypes between healthy human individuals. Whole-study context: Researchers assigned three CD4 naive, three CD4 memory, two CD8 naive and one CD8 memory plate to each donor.

Only CD45RO-negative cells positively selected for CCR7 counted as naive CD8 cells, so terminally differentiated effector memory CD45RA+ cells were excluded. Participating donors were healthy, HIV-negative adults free of recent acute infections or vaccinations. Some clones are missing from TCRdb's copy, which holds only in-frame ones; the method was immunoSEQ multiplex PCR. The top ten clones hold approximately 25% of a sample with approximately 720,000 clones, about 90% of them seen once. The CDR3 has 17 residues. Per the germline V gene, CDR1 is SGHAT and CDR2 is FQNNGV. V dropped 5 bases and J dropped 2 bases, with 22 bases sitting between them. Study conclusions and caveats: Naive CD4 clonotypes were shared across a handful of donors at 4% to 5%.

To note about this clone: The antigen is not known.

Material: naive CD8+ T cells sorted from blood. This clonotype originated in a man aged 30 to 39 in good health. This chain uses TRBV11-2 with TRBJ2-7; D might be TRBD1 or TRBD2, each matching 7 bases. The CDR3 DNA follows: TGTGCCAGCAGCAGAGGAGGGGGCGCGGGAGAAACCTACGAGCAGTACTTC. Its translation is CASSRGGGAGETYEQYF.